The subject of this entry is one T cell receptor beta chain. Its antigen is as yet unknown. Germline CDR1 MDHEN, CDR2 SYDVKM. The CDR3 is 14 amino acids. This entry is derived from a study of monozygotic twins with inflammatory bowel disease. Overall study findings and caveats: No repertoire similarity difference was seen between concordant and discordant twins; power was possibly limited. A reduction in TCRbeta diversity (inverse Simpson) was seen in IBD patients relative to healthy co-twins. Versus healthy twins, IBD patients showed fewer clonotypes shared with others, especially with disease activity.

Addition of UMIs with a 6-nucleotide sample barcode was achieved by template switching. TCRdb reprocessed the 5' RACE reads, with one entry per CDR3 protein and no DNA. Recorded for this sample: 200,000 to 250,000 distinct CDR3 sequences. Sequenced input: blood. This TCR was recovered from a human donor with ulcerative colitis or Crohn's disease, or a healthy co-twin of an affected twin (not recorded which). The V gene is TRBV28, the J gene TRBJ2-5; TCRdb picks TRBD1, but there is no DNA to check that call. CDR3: CASSPWDSQETQYF.